The rows below give T cell receptor beta chains drawn from one sample of a study of OX40 agonist ivuxolimab in advanced cancers. Produced via immunoSEQ multiplex PCR; TCRdb's table is partial and in-frame only. The sample has approximately 83,000 clones; roughly 80% are singletons. This sample comprised CD4+ or CD8+ T cells sorted from blood, obtained in a trial of the OX40 agonist ivuxolimab. These TCRs come from an adult with an advanced solid tumor such as melanoma, head and neck, liver or kidney cancer. CDR3s include the opening cysteine and the closing phenylalanine or tryptophan. D genes are given only for firm matches. Clone size, where shown, is once, few, many, or a class for clones that have expanded.

d_call clone_size j_call v_call cdr3_aa cdr3_nt
- - TRBJ2-2 TRBV7-9 CASSQWTVTGELFF TGTGCCAGCAGCCAGTGGACCGTCACCGGGGAGCTGTTTTTT
- many TRBJ1-5 TRBV29-1 CSVRDNHNQPQHF TGCAGCGTCCGGGACAACCATAATCAGCCCCAGCATTTT
- - TRBJ2-1 TRBV10-3 CAINDFKNNEQFF TGTGCCATCAACGATTTTAAAAACAATGAGCAGTTCTTC
- - TRBJ1-1 TRBV19 CASSIRGLENTEAFF TGTGCCAGTAGTATTAGGGGCTTGGAGAACACTGAAGCTTTCTTT
- - TRBJ2-7 TRBV11-2 CASSLVGTDYEQYF TGTGCCAGCAGCTTAGTCGGGACGGACTACGAGCAGTACTTC
- - TRBJ2-5 TRBV6-5 CASSTGSKETQYF TGTGCCAGCAGTACAGGTTCTAAGGAGACCCAGTACTTC
- - TRBJ2-7 TRBV6-6 CASSYSKARVDEQYF TGTGCCAGCAGTTACTCGAAGGCTAGGGTCGACGAGCAGTACTTC
- - TRBJ2-6 TRBV28 CASSLWGESSSGANVLTF TGTGCCAGCAGTTTGTGGGGGGAGAGTTCCTCTGGGGCCAACGTCCTGACTTTC
TRBD1 - TRBJ1-3 TRBV7-2 CASSLTGDSGNTIYF TGTGCCAGCAGCCTGACAGGGGACTCTGGAAACACCATATATTTT
- - TRBJ2-5 TRBV27 CASSRKREETQYF TGTGCCAGCAGTAGGAAGCGGGAAGAGACCCAGTACTTC
TRBD1 - TRBJ1-4 TRBV4-1 CASSQGQGNNEKLFF TGCGCCAGCAGCCAGGGACAGGGGAATAATGAAAAACTGTTTTTT
- - TRBJ1-6 TRBV5-5 CASSETNSPLHF TGTGCCAGCAGCGAGACGAATTCACCCCTCCACTTT
- - TRBJ2-1 TRBV11-1 CASSPAGTSYNEQFF TGTGCCAGCAGCCCCGCGGGGACCTCCTACAATGAGCAGTTCTTC
- - TRBJ1-5 TRBV4-1 CASSQGGRGASNQPQHF TGCGCCAGCAGCCAAGGGGGGCGGGGGGCCAGCAATCAGCCCCAGCATTTT
TRBD2 - TRBJ2-5 TRBV11-2 CASSSGAGGPETQYF TGTGCCAGCAGCTCAGGAGCGGGGGGGCCAGAGACCCAGTACTTC
TRBD2 - TRBJ2-7 TRBV4-3 CASSHRTSGRVEQYF TGCGCCAGCAGCCATCGGACTAGCGGGAGGGTCGAGCAGTACTTC
TRBD2 few TRBJ2-7 TRBV10-3 CAIMGGSAYEQYF TGTGCCATCATGGGCGGGAGTGCCTACGAGCAGTACTTC
TRBD1 - TRBJ2-6 TRBV2 CASNEGQTNSGANVLTF TGTGCCAGCAACGAGGGACAGACCAACTCTGGGGCCAACGTCCTGACTTTC
- - TRBJ2-1 TRBV4-3 CASSQEAGRGVDEQFF TGCGCCAGCAGCCAAGAGGCAGGGAGGGGGGTGGATGAGCAGTTCTTC
- once TRBJ1-2 TRBV29-1 CSVTGTALGLGYTF TGCAGCGTCACAGGGACCGCACTTGGCCTCGGCTACACCTTC
- - TRBJ1-1 TRBV6-6 CASSYQQGRTEAFF TGTGCCAGCAGTTACCAACAGGGACGGACTGAAGCTTTCTTT
- - TRBJ2-1 TRBV7-9 CASSILSPSEQFF TGTGCCAGCAGCATTTTGTCTCCTAGTGAGCAGTTCTTC
- few TRBJ2-1 TRBV19 CASSMGQDHNEQFF TGTGCCAGTAGTATGGGCCAGGACCACAATGAGCAGTTCTTC
TRBD1 few TRBJ1-2 TRBV7-9 CASSPTDRVYGYTF TGTGCCAGCAGCCCAACGGACAGGGTCTATGGCTACACCTTC